This T cell receptor (beta chain) was retrieved from a study of blood T cell repertoires in COVID-19. Study at large: Sample material is recorded as cDNA or gDNA derived from T cells, B-cell-depleted T cells, or PBMCs.

Per the original methods: By means of reference gene primer amplification, nucleated cell counts were estimated. Assay: immunoSEQ multiplex PCR; the TCRdb copy retains only in-frame clones and omits some. V, J and clone size are taken as reported in that table, and D and trimming were inferred from the DNA itself. The sample records approximately 290,000 clones, under 85% being singletons. The sequence was collected from a human donor with COVID-19, enrolled during active disease. The donor label of this sample is uncertain. Material: peripheral blood.

The CDR3 DNA reads TGTGCCAGCAGAGGACAGGGGGCGGCAGAAGCTTTCTTT. Protein: CASRGQGAAEAFF. The J gene is TRBJ1-1, the V gene TRBV6-6, with 11 bases fitting TRBD1. Germline V gene lookup returns CDR1 MNHNY and CDR2 SVGAGI (reference sequence). V lost 6 bases to trimming and J lost 8 bases; unmatched junction nucleotides: 5. The CDR3 loop spans 13 amino acids.